Sequencing of this TCR beta chain was carried out in a study of cytomegalovirus exposure and HLA in healthy donors (dated by TCRdb to 2016 to 2017). Turning to the overall study: According to a later analysis, the 120 or so validation repertoires were produced on the same platform as the 700 or so repertoires of the first cohort. The aim of the study was to test whether cataloging public T cell receptors could identify signatures of past pathogen exposure. Along with the approximately 650-subject first cohort, a separate validation cohort of roughly 110 different subjects was used. High-throughput TCR immunosequencing, statistical association of individual TCRs with disease status, and machine learning were combined to predict cytomegalovirus infection status.

The sample holds a few counts of this clone. The target of this receptor is not known. Base qualities are not recorded, but no much larger clone differs from it by a single base. Library construction relied on the immunoSEQ multiplex PCR assay. As for the authors' bioinformatics: A statistical classification framework was developed to diagnose cytomegalovirus status using the catalog of TCR beta chain sequences. Not all clones reach the TCRdb copy of this immuneACCESS table, which keeps in-frame sequences only. Checked studies attribute under half of the gap to unresolved V genes and leave the rest unexplained. V and J calls and clone size are copied from that table; D and trimming were computed from the DNA. The sample table records 120,000 to 150,000 clones; around 84% of these occur just once. The top ten constitute around 10% of the sample. The donors were included in the validation cohort of approximately 120 subjects, a group kept apart from the roughly 670-subject first cohort.

What the authors observed across the whole study: It was suggested by the authors that the approach could potentially be generalized to other disease states and immunological phenotypes. In both the original and validation cohorts, the classifier was reported to diagnose cytomegalovirus status with high specificity and sensitivity. In vitro tests confirmed that a few of the cytomegalovirus-associated TCR beta chains recognize cytomegalovirus antigens. Of the cluster scores, approximately 94% were above 0 in a later analysis, which found that TCRs clustered in the first cohort also tended to co-occur in the 95 to 150 validation repertoires. All 130 or so repertoires were used to score co-occurrence in the validation cohort in a later analysis, because that analysis had no HLA typing for the cohort. In the study, some 160 TCR beta chains were listed as associated with cytomegalovirus. While some public TCRs were present in many individuals, most TCR sequences turned up only very rarely across donors.

The germline V gene (reference sequence) supplies CDR1 MNHEY and CDR2 SMNVEV. V is reduced by 6 bases and J by 2 bases, leaving a spacing of 11 bases between them. The CDR3 numbers 14 residues from cysteine through phenylalanine. Only the CDR3 DNA is retained, 42 bases long and in frame from the first base. The rearrangement joined TRBV27 to TRBJ1-5; the D gene cannot be resolved reliably. This receptor was taken from a man aged 18-30 years in good health and CMV-seropositive. Sequencing was performed on PBMCs. The CDR3 sequence is CASRSTRGNQPQHF. The sequenced DNA: TGTGCCAGCAGATCCACGCGGGGCAATCAGCCCCAGCATTTT.